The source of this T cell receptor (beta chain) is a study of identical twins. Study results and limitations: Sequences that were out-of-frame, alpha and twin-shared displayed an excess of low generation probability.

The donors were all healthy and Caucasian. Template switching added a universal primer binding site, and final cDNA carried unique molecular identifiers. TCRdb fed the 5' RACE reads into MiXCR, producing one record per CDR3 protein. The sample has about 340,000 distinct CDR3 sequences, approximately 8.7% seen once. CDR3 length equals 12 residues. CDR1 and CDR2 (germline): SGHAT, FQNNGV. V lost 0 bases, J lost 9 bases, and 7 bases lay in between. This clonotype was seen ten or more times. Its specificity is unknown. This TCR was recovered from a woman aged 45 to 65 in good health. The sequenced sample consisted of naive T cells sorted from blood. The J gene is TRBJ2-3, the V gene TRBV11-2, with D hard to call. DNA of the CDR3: TGTGCCAGCAGCTTAGACCCAGTCACGCAGTATTTT. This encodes CASSLDPVTQYF.